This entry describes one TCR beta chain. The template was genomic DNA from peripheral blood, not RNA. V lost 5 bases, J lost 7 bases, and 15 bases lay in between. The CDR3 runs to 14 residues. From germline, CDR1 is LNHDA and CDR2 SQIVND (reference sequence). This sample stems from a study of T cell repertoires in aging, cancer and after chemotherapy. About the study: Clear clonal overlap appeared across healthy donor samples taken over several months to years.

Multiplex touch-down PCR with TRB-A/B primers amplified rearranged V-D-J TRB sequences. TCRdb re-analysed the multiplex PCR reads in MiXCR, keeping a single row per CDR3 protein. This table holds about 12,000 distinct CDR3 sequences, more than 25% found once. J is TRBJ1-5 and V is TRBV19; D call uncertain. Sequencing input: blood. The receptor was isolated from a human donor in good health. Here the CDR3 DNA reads TGTGCCAGTAGTTTTTCGGACGGGTCCCAGCCCCAGCATTTT. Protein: CASSFSDGSQPQHF.